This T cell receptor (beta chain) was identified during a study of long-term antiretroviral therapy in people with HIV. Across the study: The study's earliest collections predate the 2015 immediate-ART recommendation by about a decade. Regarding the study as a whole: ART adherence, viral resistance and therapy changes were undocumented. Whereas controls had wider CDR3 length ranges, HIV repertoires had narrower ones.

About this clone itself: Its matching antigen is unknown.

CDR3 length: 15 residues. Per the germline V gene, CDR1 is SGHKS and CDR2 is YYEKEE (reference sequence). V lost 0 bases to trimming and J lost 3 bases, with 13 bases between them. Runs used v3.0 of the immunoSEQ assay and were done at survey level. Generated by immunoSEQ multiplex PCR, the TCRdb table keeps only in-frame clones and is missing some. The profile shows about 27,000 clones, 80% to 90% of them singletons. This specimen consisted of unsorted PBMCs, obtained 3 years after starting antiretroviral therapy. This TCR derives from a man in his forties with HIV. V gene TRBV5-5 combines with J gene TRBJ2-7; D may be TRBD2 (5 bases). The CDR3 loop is CASSLERATNYEQYF. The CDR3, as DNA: TGTGCCAGCAGCTTGGAGAGGGCTACTAACTACGAGCAGTACTTC. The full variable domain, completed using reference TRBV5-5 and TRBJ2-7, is DAGVTQSPTHLIKTRGQQVTLRCSPISGHKSVSWYQQVLGQGPQFIFQYYEKEERGRGNFPDRFSARQFPNYSSELNVNALLLGDSALYLCASSLERATNYEQYFGPGTRLTVT.